This is a list of T cell receptor beta chains from one sample in a study of T cell changes during pregnancy in multiple sclerosis. Assay used: immunoSEQ multiplex PCR; TCRdb lists only in-frame clones, some missing. The sample has about 68,000 clones; 90% are singletons. Source: peripheral blood, taken in the third trimester of pregnancy. The receptors were sampled from a female donor with multiple sclerosis, enrolled in a pregnancy study. Each CDR3 is given with its conserved first and last residue. The order of the fields is D gene, CDR3 length, J gene, clone size, V gene, CDR3 DNA, CDR3 protein. D genes are given only for firm matches. A row's size may be missing; if present it is once, few, many or a size class.

TRBD1,17,TRBJ1-5,-,TRBV5-6,TGTGCCAGCAGCCGGACAGGTGGTAGAAATCGGGATCAGCCCCAGCATTTT,CASSRTGGRNRDQPQHF
TRBD1,14,TRBJ1-6,-,TRBV6-4,TGTGCCAGCAGTGCAACAGGGGTCGGATCACCCCTCCACTTT,CASSATGVGSPLHF
-,13,TRBJ1-2,few,TRBV6-5,TGTGCCAGCAGTTATGCGGCAAACTATGGCTACACCTTC,CASSYAANYGYTF
-,16,TRBJ2-3,-,TRBV9,TGTGCCAGCAGACAGGAGGGAGAAACTAGCACAGATACGCAGTATTTT,CASRQEGETSTDTQYF
-,14,TRBJ1-2,once,TRBV5-1,TGCGCCAGCAGCTTGGACAGGGCGTCCTATGGCTACACCTTC,CASSLDRASYGYTF
-,17,TRBJ2-3,-,TRBV11-2,TGTGCCAGCAGCTTAGACGAAAACCTGGGCAGCACAGATACGCAGTATTTT,CASSLDENLGSTDTQYF
-,14,TRBJ1-5,-,TRBV6-6,TGTGCCAGCAGTTACTCGGCACGCAATCAGCCCCAGCATTTT,CASSYSARNQPQHF
-,14,TRBJ2-7,-,TRBV11-3,TGTGCCAGCAGCTTCGGGGGAATGAAGAACGAGCAGTACTTC,CASSFGGMKNEQYF
-,15,TRBJ1-2,-,TRBV4-2,TGTGCCAGCAGCCTAGAAAACGAGCGCCTCTATGGCTACACCTTC,CASSLENERLYGYTF
-,17,TRBJ1-4,-,TRBV19,TGTGCCAGTAGTATAGGTCGGAGGGATTCAACTAATGAAAAACTGTTTTTT,CASSIGRRDSTNEKLFF
-,15,TRBJ2-7,-,TRBV7-8,TGTGCCAGCAGCCAGAGGCAGGGGCCCTCCTACGAGCAGTACTTC,CASSQRQGPSYEQYF
-,12,TRBJ2-5,-,TRBV5-6,TGTGCCAGCAGCTTGAACAGAGAGACCCAGTACTTC,CASSLNRETQYF
-,12,TRBJ2-7,-,TRBV7-2,TGTGCCAGCAGGGGTACAGGGCAAGAGCAGTACTTC,CASRGTGQEQYF
TRBD2,13,TRBJ2-3,-,TRBV5-1,TGCGCCAGCTGGGCGGGGGGCACAGATACGCAGTATTTT,CASWAGGTDTQYF
TRBD1,13,TRBJ1-2,-,TRBV6-1,TGTGCCAGTATGGACAGGACGATATATGGCTACACCTTC,CASMDRTIYGYTF
TRBD1,14,TRBJ2-7,-,TRBV6-1,TGTGCCAGCAGCCGAGGACAGGGTAGGAACGAGCAGTACTTC,CASSRGQGRNEQYF
TRBD1,14,TRBJ2-3,-,TRBV5-1,TGCGCCAGCAGCCCGGGACAGGTGTCGGATACGCAGTATTTT,CASSPGQVSDTQYF
-,10,TRBJ1-1,-,TRBV9,TGTGCCAGCTCCGAGCGTTTGGCTTTCTTT,CASSERLAFF
TRBD2,16,TRBJ2-2,-,TRBV7-6,TGTGCCAGCAGCTTAGGTTTGGGAGGGGACACCGGGGAGCTGTTTTTT,CASSLGLGGDTGELFF
-,15,TRBJ1-5,few,TRBV6-4,TGTGCCAGCAGCCCCCAAGGCGAGGGCAATCAGCCCCAGCATTTT,CASSPQGEGNQPQHF